The entry below gives a single T cell receptor beta chain sequence along with its context. The antigen is not known. These data are taken from a study of identifying expanded T cells in peripheral blood. Trimming left V 4 bases short and J 9 bases short, with 13 bases between. Germline V CDR1 and CDR2: LGHNA, YNFKEQ. The CDR3 has 13 amino acids. Assay: immunoSEQ multiplex PCR; the TCRdb copy retains only in-frame clones and omits some. This table has 70,000 or so clones, roughly 90% appearing once. Study findings and constraints: About 1.2 clones differed between technical replicates, versus roughly 16 and 20 over time.

The sample consisted of blood. The sequence derives from a person between 18 and 70 years old in good health. This chain joins TRBV4-2 and TRBJ2-1; maybe TRBD2 (7 bases). The CDR3 is CASSPWGGPEQFF. The DNA for the CDR3 is TGTGCCAGCAGCCCCTGGGGGGGGCCTGAGCAGTTCTTC.